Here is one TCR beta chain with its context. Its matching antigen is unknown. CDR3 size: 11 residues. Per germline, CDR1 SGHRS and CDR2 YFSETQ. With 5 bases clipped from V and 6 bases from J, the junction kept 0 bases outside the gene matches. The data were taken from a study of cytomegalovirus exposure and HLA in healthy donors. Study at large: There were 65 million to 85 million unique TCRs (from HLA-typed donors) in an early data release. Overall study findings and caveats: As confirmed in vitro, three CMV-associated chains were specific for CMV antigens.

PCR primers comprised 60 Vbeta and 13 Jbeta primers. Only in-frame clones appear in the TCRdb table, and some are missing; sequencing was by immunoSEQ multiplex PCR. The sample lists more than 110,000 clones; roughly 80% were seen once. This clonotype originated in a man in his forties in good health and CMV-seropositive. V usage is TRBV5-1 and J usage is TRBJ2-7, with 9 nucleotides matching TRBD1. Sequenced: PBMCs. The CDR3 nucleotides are TGCGCCAGCAGGGACAGGGGCGAGCAGTACTTC. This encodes CASRDRGEQYF.